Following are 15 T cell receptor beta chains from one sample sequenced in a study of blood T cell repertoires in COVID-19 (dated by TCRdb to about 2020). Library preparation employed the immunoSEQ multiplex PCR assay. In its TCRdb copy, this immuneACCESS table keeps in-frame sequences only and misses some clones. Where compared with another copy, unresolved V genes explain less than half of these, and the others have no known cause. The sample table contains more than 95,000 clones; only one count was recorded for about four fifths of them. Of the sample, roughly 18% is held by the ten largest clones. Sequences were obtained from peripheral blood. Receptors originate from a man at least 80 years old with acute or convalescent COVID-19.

CDR3 coding DNA: TGTGCCATCAGACCGGGACTAGCGGGAGTAAATGAGCAGTTCTTC. Translating it yields CAIRPGLAGVNEQFF. The chain combines TRBV10-3 with TRBJ2-1; TRBD2 matches at 14 bases. V gave up 6 bases and J gave up 7 bases; unmatched junction bases: 5. The CDR3 has 15 amino acids. From germline, CDR1 is ENHRY and CDR2 SYGVKD.

The CDR3 protein is CASSGTGNLREQYF. CDR3 nucleotides: TGTGCCAGCTCGGGGACAGGGAACCTTCGGGAGCAGTACTTC. This chain connects TRBV9 to TRBJ2-7; TRBD1 matches 9 bases. With V trimmed by 7 bases and J by 7 bases, 12 bases remained unmatched. The CDR3 has 14 residues. Germline V lookup: CDR1 SGDLS, CDR2 YYNGEE. Drawing the rest from reference TRBV9 and TRBJ2-7, the complete variable domain is DSGVTQTPKHLITATGQRVTLRCSPRSGDLSVYWYQQSLDQGLQFLIQYYNGEERAKGNILERFSAQQFPDLHSELNLSSLELGDSALYFCASSGTGNLREQYFGPGTRLTVT.

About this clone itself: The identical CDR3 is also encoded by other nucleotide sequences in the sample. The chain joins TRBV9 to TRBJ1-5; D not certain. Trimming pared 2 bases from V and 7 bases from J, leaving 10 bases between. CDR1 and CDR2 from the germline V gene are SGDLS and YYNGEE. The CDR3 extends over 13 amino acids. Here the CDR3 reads CASSVSPGQPQHF. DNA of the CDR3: TGTGCCAGCAGCGTTAGCCCTGGGCAGCCCCAGCATTTT.

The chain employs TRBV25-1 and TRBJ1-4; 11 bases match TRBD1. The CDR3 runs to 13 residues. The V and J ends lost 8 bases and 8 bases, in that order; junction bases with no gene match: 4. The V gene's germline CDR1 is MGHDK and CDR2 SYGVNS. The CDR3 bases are TGTGCCAGCGGACAGGGGGCACGGGAAAAACTGTTTTTT. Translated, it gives CASGQGAREKLFF.

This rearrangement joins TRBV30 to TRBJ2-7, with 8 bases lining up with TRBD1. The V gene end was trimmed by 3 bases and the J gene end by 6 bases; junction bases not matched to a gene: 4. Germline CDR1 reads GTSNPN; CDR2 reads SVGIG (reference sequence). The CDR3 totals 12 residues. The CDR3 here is CAWRGQEGEQYF. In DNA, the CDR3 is TGTGCCTGGAGGGGACAGGAGGGCGAGCAGTACTTC.

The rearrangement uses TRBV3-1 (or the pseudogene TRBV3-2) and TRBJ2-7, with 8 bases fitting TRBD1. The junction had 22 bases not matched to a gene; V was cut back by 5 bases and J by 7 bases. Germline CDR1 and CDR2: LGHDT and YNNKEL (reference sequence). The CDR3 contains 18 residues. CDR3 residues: CASSSGQALWGPSGEQYF. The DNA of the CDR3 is TGTGCCAGCAGCTCGGGACAGGCCCTGTGGGGGCCCTCGGGAGAGCAGTACTTC.

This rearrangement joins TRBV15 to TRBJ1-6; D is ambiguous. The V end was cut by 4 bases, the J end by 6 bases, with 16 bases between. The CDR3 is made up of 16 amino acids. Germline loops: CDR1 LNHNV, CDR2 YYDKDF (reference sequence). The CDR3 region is CATSILPPAGNSPLHF. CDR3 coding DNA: TGTGCCACCAGCATACTTCCACCCGCCGGTAATTCACCCCTCCACTTT. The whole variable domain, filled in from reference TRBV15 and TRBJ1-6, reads DAMVIQNPRYQVTQFGKPVTLSCSQTLNHNVMYWYQQKSSQAPKLLFHYYDKDFNNEADTPDNFQSRRPNTSFCFLDIRSPGLGDTAMYLCATSILPPAGNSPLHFGNGTRLTVT.

In DNA form, the CDR3 reads TGTGCCAGCAGCCACGGGACAGGGGGCCAGCAGCCCCAGCATTTT. It encodes CASSHGTGGQQPQHF. J is TRBJ1-5 and V is TRBV6-5, with 12 bases aligning to TRBD1. The CDR3 runs to 15 residues. V was pared by 6 bases and J by 7 bases, with 7 bases of the junction left unmatched. The V gene's germline CDR1 is MNHEY and CDR2 SVGAGI.

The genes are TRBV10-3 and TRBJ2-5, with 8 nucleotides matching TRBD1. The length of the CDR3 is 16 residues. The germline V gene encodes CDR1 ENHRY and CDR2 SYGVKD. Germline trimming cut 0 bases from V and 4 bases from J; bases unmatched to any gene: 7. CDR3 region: CAISESTGASAETQYF. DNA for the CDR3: TGTGCCATCAGTGAGTCGACAGGGGCCTCTGCAGAGACCCAGTACTTC.

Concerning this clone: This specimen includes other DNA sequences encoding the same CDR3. The chain's CDR3 is CATSDRGSTGELFF. In nucleotides, the CDR3 is TGTGCCACCTCGGACAGGGGTTCCACCGGGGAGCTGTTTTTT. The chain couples TRBV24-1 to TRBJ2-2, with 9 bases fitting TRBD1. Germline trimming cut 9 bases from V and 4 bases from J; bases unmatched to any gene: 5. This CDR3 is 14 amino acids long. Germline V gives CDR1 KGHDR, CDR2 SFDVKD.

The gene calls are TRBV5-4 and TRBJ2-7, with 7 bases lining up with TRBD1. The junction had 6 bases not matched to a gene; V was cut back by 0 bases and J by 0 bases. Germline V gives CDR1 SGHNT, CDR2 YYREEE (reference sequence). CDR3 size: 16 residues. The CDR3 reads CASSLGAGTASYEQYF. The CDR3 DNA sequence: TGTGCCAGCAGCTTGGGGGCCGGGACAGCCTCCTACGAGCAGTACTTC. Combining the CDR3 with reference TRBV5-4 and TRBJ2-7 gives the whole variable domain ETGVTQSPTHLIKTRGQQVTLRCSSQSGHNTVSWYQQALGQGPQFIFQYYREEENGRGNFPPRFSGLQFPNYSSELNVNALELDDSALYLCASSLGAGTASYEQYFGPGTRLTVT.

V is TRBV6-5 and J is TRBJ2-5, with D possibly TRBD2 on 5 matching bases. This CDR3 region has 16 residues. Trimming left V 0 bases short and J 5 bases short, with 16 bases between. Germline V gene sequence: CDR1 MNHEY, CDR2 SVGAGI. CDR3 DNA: TGTGCCAGCAGTTACTCGTTTTCTAGAAGGAGGGAGACCCAGTACTTC. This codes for CASSYSFSRRRETQYF.

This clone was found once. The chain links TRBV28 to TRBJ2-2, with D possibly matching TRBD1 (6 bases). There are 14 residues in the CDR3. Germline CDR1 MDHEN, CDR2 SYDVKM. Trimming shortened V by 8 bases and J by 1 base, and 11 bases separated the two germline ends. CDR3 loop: CASLPDRNTGELFF. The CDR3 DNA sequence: TGTGCCAGCCTACCGGACAGGAACACCGGGGAGCTGTTTTTT.

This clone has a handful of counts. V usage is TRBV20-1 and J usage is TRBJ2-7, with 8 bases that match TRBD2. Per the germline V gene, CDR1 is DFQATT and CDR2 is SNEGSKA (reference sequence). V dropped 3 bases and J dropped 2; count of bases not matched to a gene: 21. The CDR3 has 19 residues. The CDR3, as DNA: TGCAGTGCTAGTCTTCAGGGACTAGACCGCCCTCAATGGACCTACGAGCAGTACTTC. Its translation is CSASLQGLDRPQWTYEQYF.

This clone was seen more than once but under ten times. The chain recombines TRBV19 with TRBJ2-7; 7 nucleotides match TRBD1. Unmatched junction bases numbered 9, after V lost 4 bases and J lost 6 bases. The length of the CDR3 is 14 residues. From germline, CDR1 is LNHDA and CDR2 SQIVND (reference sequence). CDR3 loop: CASSTYRQGVEQYF. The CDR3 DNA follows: TGTGCCAGTAGTACCTATCGACAGGGCGTCGAGCAGTACTTC.